This T cell receptor beta chain is drawn from a study of Ad26.COV2.S vaccination and SARS-CoV-2 variants. Broader study findings: Substantial post-vaccination breadth of spike-specific CD8+ and CD4+ T cell responses was reported.

This clone was seen a few times. The target antigen is unknown. This sample's treatment: about 20 received Ad26.COV2.S at low or high dose, single or two shots; a few received placebo; per-sample allocation not given. Sample collection was performed on day 63 after the first vaccine or placebo injection. Germline CDR1 and CDR2: SNHLY and FYNNEI. The CDR3 length is 13 residues. The V segment lost 6 bases and the J segment 1 base; nucleotides outside the gene matches: 1. TCRdb's table, derived via immunoSEQ multiplex PCR, lists solely in-frame clones and lacks some. The sample carries fewer than 500,000 clones, about nine tenths recorded once.

This clonotype was sampled from a person aged 18-65 years who received the Ad26.COV2.S COVID-19 vaccine or a placebo. This chain links TRBV2 with TRBJ1-1; 8 bases map to TRBD1. Here the sequenced sample was peripheral blood, taken in a trial of Ad26.COV2.S vaccine versus placebo. The DNA for the CDR3 is TGTGCCAGCAGGGGGACAGGGAACACTGAAGCTTTCTTT. Translation gives CASRGTGNTEAFF. Supplemented by reference TRBV2 and TRBJ1-1, the full variable domain reads EPEVTQTPSHQVTQMGQEVILRCVPISNHLYFYWYRQILGQKVEFLVSFYNNEISEKSEIFDDQFSVERPDGSNFTLKIRSTKLEDSAMYFCASRGTGNTEAFFGQGTRLTVV.